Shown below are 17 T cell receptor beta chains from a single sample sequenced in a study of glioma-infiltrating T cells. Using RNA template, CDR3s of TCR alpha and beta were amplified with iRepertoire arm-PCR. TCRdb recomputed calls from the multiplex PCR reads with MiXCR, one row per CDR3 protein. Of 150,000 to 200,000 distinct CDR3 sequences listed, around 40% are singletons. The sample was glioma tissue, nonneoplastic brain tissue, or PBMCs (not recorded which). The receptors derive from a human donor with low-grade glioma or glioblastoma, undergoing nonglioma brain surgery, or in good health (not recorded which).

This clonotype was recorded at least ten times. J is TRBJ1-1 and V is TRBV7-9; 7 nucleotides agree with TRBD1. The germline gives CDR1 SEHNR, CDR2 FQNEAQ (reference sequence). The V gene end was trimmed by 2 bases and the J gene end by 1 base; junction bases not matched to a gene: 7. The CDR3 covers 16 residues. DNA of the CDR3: TGTGCCAGCAGCTTAAATCCGGGACAGCAGAACACTGAAGCTTTCTTT. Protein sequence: CASSLNPGQQNTEAFF.

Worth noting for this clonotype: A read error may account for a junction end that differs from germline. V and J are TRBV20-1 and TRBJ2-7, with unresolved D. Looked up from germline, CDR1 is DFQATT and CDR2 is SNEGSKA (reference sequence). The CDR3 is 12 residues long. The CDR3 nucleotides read TGCAGTGCTAGAGGCCCGATCTACGAGAAGCACTTC. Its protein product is CSARGPIYEKHF.

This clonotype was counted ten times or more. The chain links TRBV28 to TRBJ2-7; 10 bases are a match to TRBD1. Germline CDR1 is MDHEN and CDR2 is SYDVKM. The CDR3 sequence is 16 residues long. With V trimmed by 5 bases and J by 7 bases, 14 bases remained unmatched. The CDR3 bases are TGTGCCAGCAGTCCGAGAATCGACAGGGGGCGCGGGGAGCAGTACTTC. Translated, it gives CASSPRIDRGRGEQYF.

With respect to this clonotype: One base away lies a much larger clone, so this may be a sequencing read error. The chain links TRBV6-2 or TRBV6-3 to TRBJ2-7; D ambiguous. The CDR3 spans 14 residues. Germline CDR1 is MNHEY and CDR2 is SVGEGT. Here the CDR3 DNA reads TGTGCCAGCAGTCCCGAGTGGGTACAAGGCGAGCAGTGCTTC. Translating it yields CASSPEWVQGEQCF.

The CDR3 loop is CASSQDMTVQYEQYF. CDR3 DNA sequence: TGTGCCAGCAGCCAAGATATGACGGTCCAATACGAGCAGTACTTC. This chain uses TRBV4-2 with TRBJ2-7; no firm D call. CDR1 and CDR2 (germline): LGHNA, YNFKEQ. The CDR3 is made up of 15 amino acids. Trimming took 0 bases from V and 4 from J, leaving 13 bases between them.

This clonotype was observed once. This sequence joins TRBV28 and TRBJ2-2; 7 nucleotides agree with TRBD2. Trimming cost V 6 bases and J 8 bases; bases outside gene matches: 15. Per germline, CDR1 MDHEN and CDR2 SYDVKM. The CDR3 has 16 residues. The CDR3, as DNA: TGTGCCAGCAGGCCCAGCGGGGAGGGCCATCATGGGGAGCTGTTTTTT. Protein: CASRPSGEGHHGELFF.

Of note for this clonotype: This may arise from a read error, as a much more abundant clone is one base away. The CDR3 nucleotides read TGCGCCAGCAGCCAAGTTATTATGGGGGAGGGCTTCAATGAGCAGTTCTTC. Its translation: CASSQVIMGEGFNEQFF. The J gene is TRBJ2-1, the V gene TRBV4-1; 7 bases line up with TRBD2. The CDR3 loop spans 17 amino acids. After removal of 1 base from V and 6 bases from J, the junction contained 12 bases not matched to a gene. Germline lookup yields CDR1 MGHRA and CDR2 YSYEKL.

Here the CDR3 DNA reads TGTGCCAGCATCCCCAACCGACAGGGGGCCACAGATACGCAGTATTTT. It specifies CASIPNRQGATDTQYF. The chain carries TRBV7-2 and TRBJ2-3; TRBD1 matches at 10 bases. Germline V gene lookup returns CDR1 SGHTA and CDR2 FQGNSA. The ends lost 7 bases at V and 2 bases at J; junction bases unmatched: 9. CDR3 size: 16 residues. The variable domain in full, with the rest retrieved from reference TRBV7-2 and TRBJ2-3, is GAGVSQSPSNKVTEKGKDVELRCDPISGHTALYWYRQSLGQGLEFLIYFQGNSAPDKSGLPSDRFSAERTGGSVSTLTIQRTQQEDSAVYLCASIPNRQGATDTQYFGPGTRLTVL.

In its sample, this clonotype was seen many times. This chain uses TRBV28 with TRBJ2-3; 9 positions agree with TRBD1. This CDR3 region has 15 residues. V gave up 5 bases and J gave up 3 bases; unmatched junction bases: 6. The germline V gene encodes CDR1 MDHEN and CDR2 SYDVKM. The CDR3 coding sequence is TGTGCCAGCAGTAAAACAGGGGGCTCTACAGATACGCAGTATTTT. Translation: CASSKTGGSTDTQYF.

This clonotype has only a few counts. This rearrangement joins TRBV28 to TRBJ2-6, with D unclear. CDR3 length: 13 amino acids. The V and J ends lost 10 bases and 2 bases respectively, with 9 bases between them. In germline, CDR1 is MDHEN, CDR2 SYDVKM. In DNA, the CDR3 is TGTGCCACTAGAACCACTGGGGCCAACGTCCTGACTTTC. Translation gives CATRTTGANVLTF.

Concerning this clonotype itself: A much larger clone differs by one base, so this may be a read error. The CDR3 nucleotides are TGTGCCAGCAGTTTAGACATGAACTATGGCTACACCTTC. This gives the protein CASSLDMNYGYTF. The chain has TRBV3-1 and TRBJ1-2; D remains unclear. V lost 6 bases, J lost 2 bases, and 10 bases lay in between. CDR3 size: 13 residues. Germline V CDR1 and CDR2: LGHDT, YNNKEL (reference sequence).

CDR3 coding DNA: TGTGCCAGCAGTGAAGATACTAGTGGGAGTAGCGAGCAGTTCTTC. Protein: CASSEDTSGSSEQFF. The chain is built from TRBV6-5 and TRBJ2-1; tentative D call: TRBD2 (5 bases). Trimming pared 5 bases from V and 10 bases from J, leaving 21 bases between. Germline-derived CDR1 and CDR2 are MNHEY and SVGAGI. This CDR3 has 15 residues.

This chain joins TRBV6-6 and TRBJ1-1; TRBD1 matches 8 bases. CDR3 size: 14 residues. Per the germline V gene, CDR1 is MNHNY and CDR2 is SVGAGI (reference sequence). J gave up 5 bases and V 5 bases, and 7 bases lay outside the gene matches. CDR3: CASSTDRARTEAFF. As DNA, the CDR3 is TGTGCCAGCAGTACGGACAGGGCGAGGACTGAAGCTTTCTTT.

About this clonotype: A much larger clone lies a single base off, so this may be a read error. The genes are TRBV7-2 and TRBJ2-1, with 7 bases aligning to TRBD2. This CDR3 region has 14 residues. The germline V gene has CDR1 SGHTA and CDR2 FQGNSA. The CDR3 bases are TGTTCCAGCAGCTTGGCGGGAGAGTTCGATGAGCAGTTCTTC. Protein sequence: CSSSLAGEFDEQFF.

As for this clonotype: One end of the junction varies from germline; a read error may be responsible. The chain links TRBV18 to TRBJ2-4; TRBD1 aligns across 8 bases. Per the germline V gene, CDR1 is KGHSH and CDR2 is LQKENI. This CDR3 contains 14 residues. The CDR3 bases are TGTGCCAGCTCACCAACAGGGGGAGATGGCATTAAGTACTTC. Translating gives CASSPTGGDGIKYF.

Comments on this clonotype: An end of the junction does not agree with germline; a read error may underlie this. The CDR3 DNA reads as TGTGCCAGCAGTTTTGAGGGCCCAGGATATGAGAAGTTCTTC. As protein: CASSFEGPGYEKFF. The chain combines TRBV12-3 or TRBV12-4 with TRBJ2-1; TRBD2 might be the D (5 bases). The CDR3 spans 14 residues.

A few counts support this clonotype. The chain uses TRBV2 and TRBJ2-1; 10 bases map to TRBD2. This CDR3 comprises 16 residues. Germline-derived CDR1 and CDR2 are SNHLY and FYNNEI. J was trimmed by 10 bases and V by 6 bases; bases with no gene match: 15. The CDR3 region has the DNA TGTGCCAGCAGCCAAGTTCAACTAGCGGGGTGGAGCGAGCAGTTCTTC. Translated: CASSQVQLAGWSEQFF.